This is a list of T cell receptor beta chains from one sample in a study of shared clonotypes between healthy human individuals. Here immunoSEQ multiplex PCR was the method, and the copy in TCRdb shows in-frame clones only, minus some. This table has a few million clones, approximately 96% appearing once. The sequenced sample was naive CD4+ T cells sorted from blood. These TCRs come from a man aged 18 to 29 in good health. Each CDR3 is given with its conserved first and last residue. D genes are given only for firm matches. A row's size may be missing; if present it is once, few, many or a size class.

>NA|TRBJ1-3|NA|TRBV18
CASSPSRTGNTIYF
TGTGCCAGCTCACCTTCCCGGACAGGAAACACCATATATTTT
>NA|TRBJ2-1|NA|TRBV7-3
CASSLGGAEYNEQFF
TGTGCCAGCAGCTTAGGGGGGGCCGAATACAATGAGCAGTTCTTC
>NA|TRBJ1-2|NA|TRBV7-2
CASSSHRTAGYTF
TGTGCCAGCAGCTCTCATCGAACTGCTGGCTACACCTTC
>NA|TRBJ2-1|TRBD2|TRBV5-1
CASSLASSGGPYNEQFF
TGCGCCAGCAGCTTGGCCTCCAGCGGGGGGCCATACAATGAGCAGTTCTTC
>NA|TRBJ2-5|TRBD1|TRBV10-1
CASSAGQGKGETQYF
TGCGCCAGCAGCGCGGGACAGGGGAAGGGAGAGACCCAGTACTTC
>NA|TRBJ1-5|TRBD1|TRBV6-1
CAIRDSHNQPQHF
TGTGCCATCCGGGACAGCCACAATCAGCCCCAGCATTTT
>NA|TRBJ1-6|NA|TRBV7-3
CASSGDKNSPLHF
TGTGCCAGCAGCGGGGACAAAAATTCACCCCTCCACTTT
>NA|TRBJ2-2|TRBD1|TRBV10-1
CASSGRGTGGTGELFF
TGCGCCAGCAGTGGTCGCGGGACAGGGGGAACCGGGGAGCTGTTTTTT
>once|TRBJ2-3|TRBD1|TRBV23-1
CASSQRGTGRVYLQTDTQYF
TGCGCCAGCAGTCAAAGGGGGACAGGAAGAGTATACCTTCAGACAGATACGCAGTATTTT
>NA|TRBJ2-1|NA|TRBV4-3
CASSQDIAASYNEQFF
TGCGCCAGCAGCCAAGATATAGCGGCGTCCTACAATGAGCAGTTCTTC
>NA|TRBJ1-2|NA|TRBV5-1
CASSLDGDKINYGYTF
TGCGCCAGCAGCTTGGACGGGGACAAAATAAACTATGGCTACACCTTC
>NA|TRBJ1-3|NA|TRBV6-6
CASSGGKSGNTIYF
TGTGCCAGCAGTGGGGGTAAATCGGGAAACACCATATATTTT
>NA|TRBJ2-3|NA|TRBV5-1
CASCSRGAGRDTQYF
TGCGCCAGCTGCTCCCGGGGGGCAGGGAGGGATACGCAGTATTTT
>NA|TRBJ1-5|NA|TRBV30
CAWSSGSNQPQHF
TGTGCCTGGAGTAGTGGCAGCAATCAGCCCCAGCATTTT
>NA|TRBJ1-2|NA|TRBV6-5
CASSPNSNYGYTF
TGTGCCAGCAGTCCCAATTCTAACTATGGCTACACCTTC
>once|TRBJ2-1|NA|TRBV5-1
CASSLDTLLRGNEQFF
TGCGCCAGCAGCTTGGACACCCTCCTGAGAGGCAATGAGCAGTTCTTC
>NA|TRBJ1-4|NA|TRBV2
CASGGRSNEKLFF
TGTGCCAGCGGGGGGCGTAGTAATGAAAAACTGTTTTTT
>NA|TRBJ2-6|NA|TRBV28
CASSSAGTGANVLTF
TGTGCCAGCAGTTCTGCAGGGACTGGGGCCAACGTCCTGACTTTC
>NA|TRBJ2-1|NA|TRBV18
CASSRGQGEQFF
TGTGCCAGCTCCCGTGGACAAGGCGAGCAGTTCTTC
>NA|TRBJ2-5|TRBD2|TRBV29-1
CSAKAGGGFQETQYF
TGCAGCGCCAAGGCAGGCGGGGGGTTCCAAGAGACCCAGTACTTC
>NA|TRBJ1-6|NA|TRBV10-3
CAISESGPPSSYNSPLHF
TGTGCCATCAGTGAGTCGGGGCCGCCGAGCTCCTATAATTCACCCCTCCACTTT
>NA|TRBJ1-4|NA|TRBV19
CASSAAPKTNEKLFF
TGTGCCAGTAGTGCCGCACCTAAGACTAATGAAAAACTGTTTTTT
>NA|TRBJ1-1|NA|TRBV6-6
CASSRQNTEAFF
TGTGCCAGCAGTCGGCAAAACACTGAAGCTTTCTTT
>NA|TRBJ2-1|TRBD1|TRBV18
CASSLGTGKYNEQFF
TGTGCCAGCTCACTCGGGACAGGGAAGTACAATGAGCAGTTCTTC
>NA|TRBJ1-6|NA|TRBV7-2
CASSLAWGPGSPLHF
TGTGCCAGCAGCCTCGCCTGGGGTCCCGGGTCACCCCTCCACTTT
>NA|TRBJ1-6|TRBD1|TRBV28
CASSLTGRSSPLHF
TGTGCCAGCAGTTTGACAGGGAGGTCATCACCCCTCCACTTT
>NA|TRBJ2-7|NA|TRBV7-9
CASSLSPLSTLRENEQYF
TGTGCCAGCAGCTTATCCCCACTCTCGACTTTGAGGGAGAACGAGCAGTACTTC
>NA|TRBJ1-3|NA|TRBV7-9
CASSPPITLPGNTIYF
TGTGCCAGCAGCCCCCCAATAACACTTCCTGGAAACACCATATATTTT
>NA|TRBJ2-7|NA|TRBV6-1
CASRPSSYEQYF
TGTGCCAGCCGCCCGTCCTCCTACGAGCAGTACTTC
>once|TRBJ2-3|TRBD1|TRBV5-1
CASSLDGQGTDTQYF
TGCGCCAGCAGCTTGGACGGACAGGGTACAGATACGCAGTATTTT